The 28 T cell receptor beta chains below all came from one sample that was sequenced in a study of shared clonotypes between healthy human individuals. The method was immunoSEQ multiplex PCR; TCRdb's version includes in-frame clones alone and lacks a portion of them. The table lists over a million clones, 98% of them singletons. Sequencing used naive CD4+ T cells sorted from blood. The subset was: CD45RA+ positively selected. All receptors come from a man aged 25 to 40 in good health.

To note about this clone: The sample has other DNA sequences that encode this CDR3 too. The V and J genes are TRBV18 and TRBJ2-7, with 12 bases fitting TRBD2. This CDR3 region has 15 residues. The V gene's germline CDR1 is KGHSH and CDR2 LQKENI. Trimming cost V 3 bases and J 2 bases; bases outside gene matches: 2. The DNA for the CDR3 is TGTGCCAGCTCACCGCGGACTAGCGGGACCTACGAGCAGTACTTC. Encoded protein: CASSPRTSGTYEQYF.

About this clone: The junction departs from the called germline gene at one end, perhaps through a read error. The chain joins TRBV9 to TRBJ2-7, with TRBD2 matching 15 bases. There are 16 residues in the CDR3. Germline V gene data show CDR1 as SGDLS and CDR2 as YYNGEE. The CDR3, as DNA: TGTGCCAGCAGCCCCGACGGGACTAGCGGGAGGTCCGAGCAGTACTTT. Translated, it gives CASSPDGTSGRSEQYF.

Only one count was recorded for this clone. This sequence joins TRBV6-6 and TRBJ1-3; D gene ambiguous. The V end was cut by 6 bases, the J end by 2 bases, with 11 bases between. The CDR3 contains 14 residues. From germline, CDR1 is MNHNY and CDR2 SVGAGI (reference sequence). CDR3 DNA: TGTGCCAGCAGCCGAACGGGTACTGGAAACACCATATATTTT. Its translation: CASSRTGTGNTIYF.

V and J are TRBV9 and TRBJ2-3, with TRBD2 matching 8 bases. Germline V lookup: CDR1 SGDLS, CDR2 YYNGEE. V shed 2 bases and J 2 bases; nucleotides not matched to a gene: 4. This CDR3 spans 15 amino acids. The CDR3 sequence: CASSVLAGNTDTQYF. The DNA of the CDR3 is TGTGCCAGCAGCGTCCTAGCGGGTAACACAGATACGCAGTATTTT.

This rearrangement joins TRBV7-2 to TRBJ1-5; D possibly corresponds to TRBD1 (5 bases). Germline V gene data show CDR1 as SGHTA and CDR2 as FQGNSA. There are 15 residues in the CDR3. The V and J ends lost 2 bases and 10 bases respectively, with 18 bases between them. This CDR3 reads CASSLSVGGNVPQHF. CDR3 in DNA: TGTGCCAGCAGCTTAAGTGTTGGGGGAAATGTTCCCCAGCATTTT.

This clone has only one observation. The chain employs TRBV30 and TRBJ2-1, with D unresolved. CDR3 length: 14 amino acids. V shed 0 bases and J shed 2 bases, with 8 bases lying between them. Germline lookup yields CDR1 GTSNPN and CDR2 SVGIG (reference sequence). The CDR3 region is CAWSVSVAYNEQFF. The CDR3 nucleotides are TGTGCCTGGAGTGTAAGCGTCGCCTACAATGAGCAGTTCTTC. The complete variable domain, with remaining parts taken from reference TRBV30 and TRBJ2-1, reads SQTIHQWPATLVQPVGSPLSLECTVEGTSNPNLYWYRQAAGRGLQLLFYSVGIGQISSEVPQNLSASRPQDRQFILSSKKLLLSDSGFYLCAWSVSVAYNEQFFGPGTRLTVL.

The rearrangement joins TRBV5-1 to TRBJ2-7; 8 nucleotides align to TRBD2. The V gene end was trimmed by 3 bases and the J gene end by 3 bases; junction bases not matched to a gene: 11. The CDR3 sequence is 16 residues long. CDR1 and CDR2 from the germline V gene are SGHRS and YFSETQ. CDR3 sequence reads: CASSSVGLEIFYEQYF. CDR3 nucleotide sequence: TGCGCCAGCAGCTCGGTGGGACTAGAGATCTTCTACGAGCAGTACTTC.

The rearrangement joins TRBV4-1 to TRBJ1-2, with TRBD1 matching over 8 bases. The CDR3 loop spans 16 amino acids. V was pared by 0 bases and J by 8 bases, with 11 bases of the junction left unmatched. Germline CDR1 MGHRA, CDR2 YSYEKL. CDR3 sequence: CASSQDETGDLGGYTF. The CDR3 nucleotides are TGCGCCAGCAGCCAAGATGAGACAGGGGACCTCGGGGGCTACACCTTC.

The CDR3 spells CASRYYRSLNTEAFF. As DNA, the CDR3 is TGTGCCAGCAGATATTACAGGAGCTTGAACACTGAAGCTTTCTTT. This chain uses TRBV28 with TRBJ1-1; the D gene is possibly TRBD1 (5 bases). The CDR3 length is 15 residues. Germline V gene data show CDR1 as MDHEN and CDR2 as SYDVKM. V lost 6 bases to trimming and J lost 0 bases, with 14 bases between them.

The chain couples TRBV19 to TRBJ2-1, with D unresolved. The germline CDR1 and CDR2 sequences are LNHDA and SQIVND (reference sequence). The CDR3 length is 12 residues. Trimming removed 4 bases from V and 7 bases from J, with 8 bases in between. The CDR3 is CASSTSRNEQFF. In nucleotides, the CDR3 is TGTGCCAGTAGTACGTCTAGGAATGAGCAGTTCTTC.

In this sample, this clone turned up once. The chain links TRBV7-6 to TRBJ1-1; D is perhaps TRBD1 (5 bases). CDR1 SGHVS and CDR2 FNYEAQ come from the germline V gene. V was pared by 5 bases and J by 0 bases, with 22 bases between. This CDR3 contains 18 residues. Written as DNA, the CDR3 is TGTGCCAGCAGCCTATCCTCCGGGACGGGAAACATGAACACTGAAGCTTTCTTT. This gives the protein CASSLSSGTGNMNTEAFF.

This chain connects TRBV7-9 to TRBJ1-5; 12 bases are shared with TRBD1. Germline V gene data show CDR1 as SEHNR and CDR2 as FQNEAQ (reference sequence). The CDR3 extends over 19 amino acids. V lost 1 base to trimming and J lost 3 bases; unmatched junction nucleotides: 10. The CDR3 sequence: CASSLGYPGTGGVNQPQHF. The CDR3 coding sequence is TGTGCCAGCAGCTTAGGATATCCCGGGACAGGGGGCGTCAATCAGCCCCAGCATTTT.

The chain uses TRBV9 and TRBJ2-7; D gene unclear. Germline loops: CDR1 SGDLS, CDR2 YYNGEE. The V end lost 1 base, the J end lost 2 bases, and 10 bases lay between the germline ends. The CDR3 consists of 14 residues. This CDR3 reads CASSVSDFPYEQYF. The CDR3 bases are TGTGCCAGCAGCGTAAGCGACTTCCCCTACGAGCAGTACTTC.

The chain uses TRBV21-1 and TRBJ2-5. TRBV21-1 counts as a pseudogene. The CDR3 is 18 amino acids. The CDR3 sequence is CASSKKMGPGPTERTQYF. DNA for the CDR3: TGTGCCAGCAGCAAAAAAATGGGACCGGGACCAACAGAGAGGACCCAGTACTTC.

The rearrangement joins TRBV5-1 to TRBJ2-1; D might be TRBD2 (6 bases). This CDR3 spans 14 amino acids. Trimming left V 0 bases short and J 2 bases short, with 6 bases between. CDR1 is SGHRS and CDR2 is YFSETQ in the germline V gene. In DNA form, the CDR3 reads TGCGCCAGCAGCTTGGGGACTACCTACAATGAGCAGTTCTTC. Protein product: CASSLGTTYNEQFF.

V is TRBV7-8 and J is TRBJ2-3; D is perhaps TRBD1 (6 bases). From germline, CDR1 is SGHVS and CDR2 FQNEAQ. The length of the CDR3 is 16 residues. Between the trimmed V and J ends, which lost 1 base and 6 bases, there was a span of 17 bases. The CDR3 here is CASSLVRQATRDTQYF. CDR3 nucleotide sequence: TGTGCCAGCAGCTTAGTTCGACAGGCTACACGGGATACGCAGTATTTT.

The chain uses TRBV11-2 and TRBJ2-7, with D uncertain. The CDR3 extends over 15 amino acids. CDR1 is SGHAT and CDR2 is FQNNGV in the germline V gene. V was clipped by 2 bases and J by 1 base, with 12 bases between them. The CDR3 coding sequence is TGTGCCAGCAGCTTACCCCCGACCGGGTCCTACGAGCAGTACTTC. Translation: CASSLPPTGSYEQYF.

The chain carries TRBV10-2 and TRBJ2-7, with 8 bases aligning to TRBD2. CDR3 size: 16 residues. CDR1 and CDR2 from the germline V gene are WSHSY and SAAADI. With 6 bases clipped from V and 0 bases from J, the junction kept 10 bases outside the gene matches. Here the CDR3 DNA reads TGCGCCAGCAGCTGGAGGACCGGGACTAGCTCCTACGAGCAGTACTTC. Amino acid sequence: CASSWRTGTSSYEQYF.

The chain is built from TRBV29-1 and TRBJ1-4; possibly TRBD1 for D (6 bases). Germline CDR1 SQVTM, CDR2 ANQGSEA. The V end was cut by 6 bases, the J end by 5 bases, with 13 bases between. CDR3 length: 13 residues. For the CDR3, the DNA is TGCAGCGTGACAGGACCGGGGAATGAAAAACTGTTTTTT. This translates into CSVTGPGNEKLFF.

The chain recombines TRBV11-3 with TRBJ2-1; the D call may be TRBD1 or TRBD2 (5 bases each). There are 14 residues in the CDR3. V lost 5 bases and J lost 8, with 16 bases in between. Germline CDR1 is SGHNT and CDR2 is YENEEA. CDR3 sequence (DNA): TGTGCCAGCAGCGCATCGTCCCGAGGGGATGAGCAGTTCTTC. Its protein is CASSASSRGDEQFF.

The chain carries TRBV5-1 and TRBJ2-1, with TRBD2 matching over 12 bases. The germline gives CDR1 SGHRS, CDR2 YFSETQ. Germline trimming cut 4 bases from V and 6 bases from J; bases unmatched to any gene: 5. The CDR3 spans 15 residues. CDR3 protein: CASSMGLAGFNEQFF. Here the CDR3 DNA reads TGCGCCAGCAGCATGGGACTAGCGGGTTTCAATGAGCAGTTCTTC.

The chain recombines TRBV29-1 with TRBJ2-1; D remains unclear. Germline CDR1 is SQVTM and CDR2 is ANQGSEA. V dropped 3 bases and J dropped 7 bases, with 10 bases sitting between them. This CDR3 contains 12 residues. CDR3 nucleotide sequence: TGCAGCGTTGACTCAGCCCGGAATGAGCAGTTCTTC. Translated, it gives CSVDSARNEQFF.

The rearrangement uses TRBV11-3 and TRBJ2-5, with unresolved D. Germline assignment: CDR1 SGHNT and CDR2 YENEEA. This CDR3 has 14 amino acids. Trimming removed 1 base at V and 1 base at J, with 7 bases between. This chain's CDR3 is CASSLGPAQETQYF. The DNA of the CDR3 is TGTGCCAGCAGCTTAGGCCCGGCCCAAGAGACCCAGTACTTC.

This chain links TRBV11-2 with TRBJ2-7; TRBD1 aligns across 9 bases. Germline-derived CDR1 and CDR2 are SGHAT and FQNNGV. J lost 3 bases, V lost 1 base, and 7 bases had no gene match. The CDR3 is 16 amino acids. CDR3 in amino acids: CASSLGLPGQGYEQYF. The CDR3 DNA is TGTGCCAGCAGCTTAGGTCTACCGGGACAGGGCTACGAGCAGTACTTC.

This sequence joins TRBV25-1 and TRBJ2-1; D assignment may be TRBD1 or TRBD2 (5 bases each). The CDR3 runs 13 residues. From germline, CDR1 is MGHDK and CDR2 SYGVNS. The V and J ends lost 2 bases and 9 bases respectively, with 11 bases between them. This CDR3 reads CASSERIGGEQFF. CDR3 coding DNA: TGTGCCAGCAGTGAAAGGATTGGGGGTGAGCAGTTCTTC.

V usage is TRBV6-1 and J usage is TRBJ2-7, with TRBD1 matching over 11 bases. V trimming: 6 bases; J trimming: 0 bases; junction bases outside the gene matches: 4. CDR1 is MNHNS, CDR2 SASEGT, per germline. CDR3 length: 15 residues. The CDR3 reads CASRIGQGASYEQYF. In nucleotides, the CDR3 is TGTGCCAGCAGGATAGGACAGGGGGCCTCCTACGAGCAGTACTTC.

The chain employs TRBV5-1 and TRBJ2-5; 11 bases align to TRBD2. V shed 6 bases, J shed 2 bases, and the junction held 24 bases outside the gene matches. This CDR3 is 21 amino acids long. Germline CDR1 and CDR2: SGHRS and YFSETQ. DNA of the CDR3: TGCGCCAGCACCCTCCTACCTCCGGACGGGAGGGGACTAGCGGCGCAAGAGACCCAGTACTTC. Protein sequence: CASTLLPPDGRGLAAQETQYF. Drawing the rest from reference TRBV5-1 and TRBJ2-5, the complete variable domain is KAGVTQTPRYLIKTRGQQVTLSCSPISGHRSVSWYQQTPGQGLQFLFEYFSETQRNKGNFPGRFSGRQFSNSRSEMNVSTLELGDSALYLCASTLLPPDGRGLAAQETQYFGPGTRLLVL.

The chain is built from TRBV7-2 and TRBJ2-2; D unclear. This CDR3 has 13 residues. Germline CDR1 SGHTA, CDR2 FQGNSA. Trimming took off 5 bases at V and 6 bases at J, with 10 bases between the two ends. In DNA form, the CDR3 reads TGTGCCAGCAGCCCCGTTCGGTCCGGGGAGCTGTTTTTT. It translates to CASSPVRSGELFF.